This T cell receptor beta chain was obtained from a study of T cells expressing NK-cell markers. Findings and limits, study-wide: The study found dominant NKG2C+ clonotypes at roughly 1.0-7.5% of CD8+ T cells in roughly six donors. Among a few donors, these clonotypes also ranked first in the CD3+CD56-NKG2C+ fraction.

On this clonotype: Its antigen is undetermined.

Libraries used 5'RACE template switching adding universal primer site and UMIs. One entry per CDR3 protein, without DNA, is what TCRdb gives after re-calling the 5' RACE reads. The sample holds over 350,000 distinct CDR3 sequences. The germline CDR1 and CDR2 sequences are SSHAT and FNYEAQ (reference sequence). The CDR3 is made up of 15 amino acids. Material for sequencing was blood T cells: a sorted CD56 or NKG2C T cell subset, CD4+ or CD8+ T cells, or bulk PBMC T cells (not recorded which). The receptor was isolated from a woman in her 50s in good health. The chain couples TRBV7-7 to TRBJ2-1; checking the TCRdb D call of TRBD2 is not possible without DNA. CDR3 residues: CASSPRLAVYNEQFF.